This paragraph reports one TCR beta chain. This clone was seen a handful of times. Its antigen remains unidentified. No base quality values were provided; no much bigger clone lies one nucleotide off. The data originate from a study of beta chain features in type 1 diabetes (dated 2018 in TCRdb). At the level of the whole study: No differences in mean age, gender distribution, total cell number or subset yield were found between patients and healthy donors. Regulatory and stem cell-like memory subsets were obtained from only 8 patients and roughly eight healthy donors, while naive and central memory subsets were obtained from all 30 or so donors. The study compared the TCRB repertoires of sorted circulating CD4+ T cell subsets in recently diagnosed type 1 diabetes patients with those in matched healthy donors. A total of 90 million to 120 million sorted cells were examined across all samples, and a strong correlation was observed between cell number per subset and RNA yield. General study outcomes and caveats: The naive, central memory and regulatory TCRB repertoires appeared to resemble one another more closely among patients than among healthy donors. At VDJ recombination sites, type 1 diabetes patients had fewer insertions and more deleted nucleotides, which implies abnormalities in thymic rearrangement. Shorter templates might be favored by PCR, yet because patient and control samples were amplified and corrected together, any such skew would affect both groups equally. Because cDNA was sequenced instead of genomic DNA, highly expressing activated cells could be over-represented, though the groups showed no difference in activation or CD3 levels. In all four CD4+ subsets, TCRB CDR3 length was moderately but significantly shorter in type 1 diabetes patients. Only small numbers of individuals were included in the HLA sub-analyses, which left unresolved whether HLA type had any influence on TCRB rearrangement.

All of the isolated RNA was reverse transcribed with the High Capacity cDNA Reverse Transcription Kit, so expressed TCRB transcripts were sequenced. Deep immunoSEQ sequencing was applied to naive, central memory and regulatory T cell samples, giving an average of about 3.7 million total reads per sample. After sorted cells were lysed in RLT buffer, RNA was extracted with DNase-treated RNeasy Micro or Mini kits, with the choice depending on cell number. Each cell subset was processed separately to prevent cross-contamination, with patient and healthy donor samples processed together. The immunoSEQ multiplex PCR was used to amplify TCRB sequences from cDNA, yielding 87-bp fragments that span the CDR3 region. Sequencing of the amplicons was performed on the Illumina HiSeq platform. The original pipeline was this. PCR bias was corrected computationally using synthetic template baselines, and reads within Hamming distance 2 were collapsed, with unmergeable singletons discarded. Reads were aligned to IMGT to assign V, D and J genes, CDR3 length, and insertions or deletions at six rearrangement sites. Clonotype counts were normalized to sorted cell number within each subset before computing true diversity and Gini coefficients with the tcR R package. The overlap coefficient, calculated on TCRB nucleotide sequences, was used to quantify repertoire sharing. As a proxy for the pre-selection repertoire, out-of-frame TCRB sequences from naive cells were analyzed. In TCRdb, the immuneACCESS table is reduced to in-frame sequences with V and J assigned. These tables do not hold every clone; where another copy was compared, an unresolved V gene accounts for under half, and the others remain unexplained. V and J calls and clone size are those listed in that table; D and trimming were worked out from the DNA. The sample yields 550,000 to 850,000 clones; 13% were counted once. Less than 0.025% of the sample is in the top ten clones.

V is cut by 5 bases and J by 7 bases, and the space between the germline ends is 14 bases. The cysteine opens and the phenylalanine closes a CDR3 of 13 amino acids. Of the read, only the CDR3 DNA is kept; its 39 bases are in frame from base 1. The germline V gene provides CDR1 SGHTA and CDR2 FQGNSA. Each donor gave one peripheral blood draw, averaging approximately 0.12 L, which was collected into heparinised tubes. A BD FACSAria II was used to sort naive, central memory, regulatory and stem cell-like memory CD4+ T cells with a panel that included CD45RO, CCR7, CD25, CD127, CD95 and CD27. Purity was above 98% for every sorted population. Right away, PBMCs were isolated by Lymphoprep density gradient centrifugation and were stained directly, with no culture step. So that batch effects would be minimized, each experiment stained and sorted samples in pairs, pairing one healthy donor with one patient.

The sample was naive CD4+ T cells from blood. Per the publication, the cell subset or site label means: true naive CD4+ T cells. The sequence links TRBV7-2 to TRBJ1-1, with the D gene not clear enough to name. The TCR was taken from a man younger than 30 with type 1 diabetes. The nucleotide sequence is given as TGTGCCAGCAGCCCCCTTATCGCGCGTGAAGCTTTCTTT. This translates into CASSPLIAREAFF.